What follows is one TCR beta chain and its context. This sample stems from a study of blood T cell repertoires in COVID-19. Background on the study: COVID-19 samples collected from the United States, Italy and Spain covered acute and convalescent phases.

The CDR3 has 15 amino acids. Germline V lookup: CDR1 SGHTA, CDR2 FQGNSA. V dropped 3 bases and J dropped 1 base, with 10 bases sitting between them. How the authors handled the data: Quantification of nucleated cells was approximated via reference gene primer amplification. Clones were read by immunoSEQ multiplex PCR, and TCRdb kept only the in-frame ones, dropping some. From that table come the V and J calls and clone size; the DNA was used to work out D and trimming. The table shows 100,000 or so clones, with roughly four fifths occurring only once. The TCR originated in a human donor in a cohort sampled during active COVID-19. The chain recombines TRBV7-2 with TRBJ2-1, with a possible D match to TRBD2 (6 bases). The sequencing input was peripheral blood. The CDR3 DNA reads as TGTGCCAGCAGCTTGGGGACTCCTTCCTACAATGAGCAGTTCTTC. It specifies CASSLGTPSYNEQFF.